This is a list of T cell receptor beta chains from one sample in a study of breast tumors, draining lymph nodes, adjacent tissues. TCRdb re-analysed the multiplex PCR reads in MiXCR, keeping a single row per CDR3 protein. The sample has fewer than 85,000 distinct CDR3 sequences; roughly a fifth are singletons. Sequenced material: axillary lymph node tissue. These receptors came from a female donor with breast cancer. Some clones in this sample may be carry-over from other donors' samples. The conserved cysteine and the conserved F or W are not part of the CDR3 here.

V	J	CDR3
TRBV4-3	TRBJ1-1	ASSQGGANMNTEAF
TRBV9	TRBJ1-4	ASSPSASVANEKLF
TRBV9	TRBJ2-3	ASSGSGGSTDTQY
TRBV6-2/TRBV6-3	TRBJ2-1	ASSSHGLAGGGEQF
TRBV5-4	TRBJ2-1	ASSHNLNNEQF
TRBV5-1	TRBJ1-1	ASSFSGNTEAF
TRBV6-6	TRBJ2-7	ASSSHSSGSSYEQY
TRBV11-2	TRBJ1-6	ASSRPRGGISPLH
TRBV4-3	TRBJ2-2	ASSHGRGSLPGELF
TRBV7-2	TRBJ2-1	ASSLEGQAYNEQF
TRBV7-3	TRBJ2-1	ASSAGLAGGNEQF
TRBV12-3/TRBV12-4	TRBJ2-4	ASSPDRARSLAKNIQY
TRBV7-7	TRBJ2-5	ASSLDLTGGGETQY
TRBV5-4	TRBJ2-2	ASSPGQANTGELF
TRBV9	TRBJ2-3	ASSVGASGITDTQY
TRBV7-9	TRBJ2-1	ASSLERVGSYNEQF
TRBV7-2	TRBJ1-2	ASSLNPGKGGYT
TRBV4-3	TRBJ2-3	ASSEDMTGTDTQY
TRBV13	TRBJ2-7	ASSFSGTGSYEQY
TRBV20-1	TRBJ1-5	SARDLNQPQH
TRBV5-1	TRBJ2-7	ASSLLNRGPYEQY
TRBV5-4	TRBJ2-3	ASSPRLDTDTQY
TRBV20-1	TRBJ2-3	SASQAGGGTDTQY
TRBV28	TRBJ2-2	ASSFVAGELF
TRBV2	TRBJ2-2	ASSEAGPMKPGELF
TRBV11-1	TRBJ2-5	ASTLRRTAPQETQY
TRBV2	TRBJ1-3	ASREWRAGNTIY
TRBV5-1	TRBJ2-3	ASTGGTVATDTQY
TRBV12-3/TRBV12-4	TRBJ2-1	ASSERGEQF
TRBV27	TRBJ1-2	ASSLSRGLDGYT
TRBV12-3/TRBV12-4	TRBJ2-3	ASSLDSAGGGDTQY
TRBV3-1	TRBJ2-1	ASSQELAGGGNEQF
TRBV20-1	TRBJ2-5	SARVRDRGTQY
TRBV4-3	TRBJ2-5	ASSQEGAGTQY
TRBV19	TRBJ1-5	ASSISVSNQPQH
TRBV7-9	TRBJ2-5	ASSLTNSQETQY
TRBV5-6	TRBJ2-1	ASSLGQGSYNEQF
TRBV6-2/TRBV6-3	TRBJ2-7	ARNSPQTMPRTSGRHEQY
TRBV6-1	TRBJ2-7	ASSERIWRAYEQY
TRBV20-1	TRBJ1-6	SATIGYNSPLH
TRBV6-1	TRBJ2-1	ASSEDLAGGYEQF
TRBV27	TRBJ1-6	ASSLDGSNSPLH
TRBV3-1	TRBJ2-1	ASSQVGGPYNEQF
TRBV19	TRBJ2-7	ASSIELGATYEQY
TRBV20-1	TRBJ2-3	SARDRTGFVTDTQY
TRBV15	TRBJ1-4	ATSRTGQLNEKLF
TRBV11-1	TRBJ2-1	ASSDWDSLNEQF
TRBV12-3/TRBV12-4	TRBJ2-1	ASSLGGLRYNEQF
TRBV5-4	TRBJ2-2	ASSPNSLAGAGELF
TRBV10-3	TRBJ2-7	AISDASSYEQY
TRBV7-2	TRBJ1-5	ASSRQGAANQPQH
TRBV28	TRBJ2-5	ASSSQQTSGRARRETQY
TRBV12-5	TRBJ2-6	ASGSMGRSTSGANVLT
TRBV5-1	TRBJ2-1	ASSPILAGGNEEQF
TRBV4-1	TRBJ1-6	ASSQDRGYGSPLH
TRBV20-1	TRBJ2-5	SAVGYSGRAIIQEAQY
TRBV28	TRBJ2-1	ASGGPKGTSVYNEQF
TRBV10-3	TRBJ2-7	AISESTGFEQY
TRBV6-6	TRBJ2-2	ASSYSSRSGELF